The next 25 T cell receptor beta chains were all read from a single sample in a study of T cell responses to AZD1222 COVID-19 vaccine. Here immunoSEQ multiplex PCR was the method, and the copy in TCRdb shows in-frame clones only, minus some. The table includes about 170,000 clones, 75% to 90% detected once. Here the sequenced sample was peripheral blood, taken on day 0 of AZD1222 vaccination. These receptors were taken from an adult in good health.

Written as DNA, the CDR3 is TGTGCCAGCCGAGACAGGGTTGGCGAAAAACTGTTTTTT. Protein sequence: CASRDRVGEKLFF. The V call is TRBV6-5, the J call TRBJ1-4, with 7 positions matching TRBD1. This CDR3 is 13 amino acids long. V lost 8 bases and J lost 8; bases outside the gene matches: 8. The germline V gene encodes CDR1 MNHEY and CDR2 SVGAGI.

The V gene is TRBV9, the J gene TRBJ2-7; D ambiguous. The CDR3 has 13 amino acids. The V end was cut by 3 bases, the J end by 0 bases, with 7 bases between. Germline V gene sequence: CDR1 SGDLS, CDR2 YYNGEE. The CDR3 DNA reads TGTGCCAGCAGCGGACCGCGCTCCTACGAGCAGTACTTC. Translated: CASSGPRSYEQYF.

This chain connects TRBV4-3 to TRBJ2-7, with TRBD1 matching 10 bases. The length of the CDR3 is 17 residues. The germline CDR1 and CDR2 sequences are LGHNA and YSLEER. V was clipped by 1 base and J by 7 bases; unmatched bases: 13. The CDR3 bases are TGCGCCAGCAGCCAAGCGATAAGGGGACAGGGGATTGGTGAGCAGTACTTC. Translated: CASSQAIRGQGIGEQYF.

The sample holds one count of this clone. The chain has TRBV6-5 and TRBJ1-6; weak D call: TRBD1 (5 bases). CDR1 MNHEY and CDR2 SVGAGI come from the germline V gene. Trimming stripped 7 bases from V and 8 bases from J, with 12 bases between. The length of the CDR3 is 13 residues. The CDR3 here is CASNLGVDSPLHF. The CDR3 coding sequence is TGTGCCAGCAATCTGGGGGTTGATTCACCCCTCCACTTT.

This chain connects TRBV9 to TRBJ2-4; D is ambiguous. This CDR3 comprises 15 residues. The V gene's germline CDR1 is SGDLS and CDR2 YYNGEE. With 3 bases removed from V and 2 bases from J, the gap between germline ends came to 12 bases. CDR3 in DNA: TGTGCCAGCAGCGACTCAAGGGATCCCAAAAACATTCAGTACTTC. Its translation is CASSDSRDPKNIQYF.

The chain recombines TRBV4-2 with TRBJ2-1, with 9 bases aligning to TRBD2. This CDR3 spans 15 amino acids. J lost 6 bases, V lost 0 bases, and 3 bases had no gene match. CDR1 LGHNA and CDR2 YNFKEQ come from the germline V gene. The CDR3 reads CASSQEYSGGNEQFF. DNA of the CDR3: TGTGCCAGCAGCCAAGAATATAGCGGGGGCAATGAGCAGTTCTTC.

The chain links TRBV6-6 to TRBJ2-2; 7 bases are a match to TRBD1. This CDR3 has 14 amino acids. The junction had 10 bases not matched to a gene; V was cut back by 8 bases and J by 7 bases. From germline, CDR1 is MNHNY and CDR2 SVGAGI (reference sequence). The CDR3 loop is CASSKGAVVGELFF. The CDR3 nucleotides are TGTGCCAGCTCAAAGGGGGCAGTCGTCGGGGAGCTGTTTTTT.

This chain joins TRBV5-6 and TRBJ2-7; D possibly corresponds to TRBD2 (5 bases). This CDR3 has 12 amino acids. V was pared by 4 bases and J by 2 bases, with 7 bases between. CDR1 and CDR2 from the germline V gene are SGHDT and YYEEEE. CDR3 region: CASSQRAYEQYF. CDR3 in DNA: TGTGCCAGCAGCCAGAGGGCCTACGAGCAGTACTTC.

The chain joins TRBV6-5 to TRBJ2-5; TRBD2 is a possible D gene (5 bases). The V end lost 6 bases, the J end lost 2 bases, and 10 bases lay between the germline ends. Germline values: CDR1 MNHEY, CDR2 SVGAGI. The CDR3 loop spans 13 amino acids. CDR3 coding DNA: TGTGCCAGCAGCCGTAGGGAGCAAGAGACCCAGTACTTC. This gives the protein CASSRREQETQYF.

This rearrangement joins TRBV16 to TRBJ1-1; TRBD1 matches at 8 bases. Unmatched junction bases numbered 5, after V lost 1 base and J lost 4 bases. The germline V gene encodes CDR1 KGHSY and CDR2 FQNENV. This CDR3 is built from 15 residues. DNA for the CDR3: TGTGCCAGCAGCCAATTCGGACAGGGCGGCACTGAAGCTTTCTTT. As protein: CASSQFGQGGTEAFF.

The chain employs TRBV6-5 and TRBJ1-1; unclear D gene. Germline CDR1 reads MNHEY; CDR2 reads SVGAGI. This CDR3 is 13 amino acids long. V was shortened by 0 bases and J by 7 bases, with 9 bases between the two germline ends. The CDR3 DNA is TGTGCCAGCAGTTACTCCGCAAGGAGTGAAGCTTTCTTT. This encodes CASSYSARSEAFF.

The rearrangement joins TRBV9 to TRBJ2-1; no firm D call. The CDR3 runs 13 residues. Germline CDR1 reads SGDLS; CDR2 reads YYNGEE. The V end was cut by 2 bases, the J end by 0 bases, with 3 bases between. This CDR3 reads CASSVFSYNEQFF. The CDR3 DNA reads TGTGCCAGCAGCGTTTTCTCCTACAATGAGCAGTTCTTC.

The chain carries TRBV7-3 and TRBJ1-1, with D perhaps TRBD1 (5 bases). V was clipped by 4 bases and J by 1 base, with 7 bases between them. Germline V lookup: CDR1 SGHTA, CDR2 FQGTGA. The CDR3 consists of 13 residues. CDR3 in amino acids: CASSYGQNTEAFF. In nucleotides, the CDR3 is TGTGCCAGCAGCTACGGACAGAACACTGAAGCTTTCTTT.

This chain joins TRBV3-1 (or the pseudogene TRBV3-2) and TRBJ1-2; TRBD1 matches at 7 bases. The trim removed 1 base at V and 2 bases at J, leaving 4 bases unmatched. In germline, CDR1 is LGHDT, CDR2 YNNKEL (reference sequence). The CDR3 runs to 15 residues. The CDR3 region has the DNA TGTGCCAGCAGCCAAGGACAGGGTGAAAACTATGGCTACACCTTC. It is translated as CASSQGQGENYGYTF.

Only one count was recorded for this clone. CDR3 nucleotide sequence: TGCGCCAGCAGCTTGGCTGGACAGGGGACCACAGATACGCAGTATTTT. Encoded protein: CASSLAGQGTTDTQYF. The chain carries TRBV5-1 and TRBJ2-3, with 9 bases lining up with TRBD1. The CDR3 covers 16 residues. The V gene end was trimmed by 0 bases and the J gene end by 2 bases; junction bases not matched to a gene: 4. CDR1 is SGHRS, CDR2 YFSETQ, per germline.

This clone was found a few times. The sample holds other DNA sequences that translate to the same CDR3. The chain couples TRBV12-3 or TRBV12-4 to TRBJ2-5; D ambiguous. This CDR3 has 11 amino acids. V shed 3 bases and J shed 5 bases, with 4 bases lying between them. The CDR3 nucleotides read TGTGCCAGCAGTTTTGGGGAGACCCAGTACTTC. Residues: CASSFGETQYF.

In this sample, this clone turned up once. The J gene is TRBJ2-2, the V gene TRBV18, with unresolved D. In germline, CDR1 is KGHSH, CDR2 LQKENI. V gave up 0 bases and J gave up 1 base, with 6 bases separating them. CDR3 size: 15 residues. In DNA, the CDR3 is TGTGCCAGCTCACCACCGTGGGGGAACACCGGGGAGCTGTTTTTT. It specifies CASSPPWGNTGELFF.

This clone was observed a few times. V is TRBV27 and J is TRBJ1-5; no reliable D call. V lost 2 bases, J lost 9 bases, and 11 bases lay in between. Looked up from germline, CDR1 is MNHEY and CDR2 is SMNVEV (reference sequence). This CDR3 has 13 amino acids. CDR3 loop: CASSLDNSSPQHF. DNA of the CDR3: TGTGCCAGCAGTTTAGATAACAGCTCGCCCCAGCATTTT.

The rearrangement links TRBV19 to TRBJ2-1, with 9 nucleotides matching TRBD2. CDR3 length: 15 residues. V trimming: 6 bases; J trimming: 4 bases; junction bases outside the gene matches: 7. Per germline, CDR1 LNHDA and CDR2 SQIVND (reference sequence). The CDR3 is CASSDAGGYYNEQFF. CDR3 DNA sequence: TGTGCCAGTAGCGATGCGGGGGGGTATTACAATGAGCAGTTCTTC. Combining the CDR3 with reference TRBV19 and TRBJ2-1 gives the whole variable domain DGGITQSPKYLFRKEGQNVTLSCEQNLNHDAMYWYRQDPGQGLRLIYYSQIVNDFQKGDIAEGYSVSREKKESFPLTVTSAQKNPTAFYLCASSDAGGYYNEQFFGPGTRLTVL.

This clone was counted a few times. The V call is TRBV5-1, the J call TRBJ2-5; D possibly corresponds to TRBD1 (6 bases). The ends were cut back, 3 bases at V and 2 bases at J, with 11 bases in the middle. CDR3 size: 14 residues. Germline CDR1 reads SGHRS; CDR2 reads YFSETQ. The CDR3 is CASSYRVGQETQYF. Written as DNA, the CDR3 is TGCGCCAGCAGCTACAGGGTAGGGCAAGAGACCCAGTACTTC.

CDR3 amino acids: CASSLVPGGPLNEQFF. The CDR3 coding sequence is TGTGCCAGCAGCTTAGTCCCGGGGGGCCCACTAAATGAGCAGTTCTTC. V usage is TRBV7-6 and J usage is TRBJ2-1, with D perhaps TRBD2 (7 bases). The V end lost 1 base, the J end lost 7 bases, and 17 bases lay between the germline ends. This CDR3 region has 16 residues. Germline CDR1 reads SGHVS; CDR2 reads FNYEAQ. The full variable domain, rest sourced from reference TRBV7-6 and TRBJ2-1, is GAGVSQSPRYKVTKRGQDVALRCDPISGHVSLYWYRQALGQGPEFLTYFNYEAQQDKSGLPNDRFSAERPEGSISTLTIQRTEQRDSAMYRCASSLVPGGPLNEQFFGPGTRLTVL.

V and J are TRBV27 and TRBJ1-1; 9 nucleotides match TRBD1. V shed 3 bases, J shed 4 bases, and the junction held 3 bases outside the gene matches. This CDR3 spans 14 amino acids. Per germline, CDR1 MNHEY and CDR2 SMNVEV (reference sequence). Here the CDR3 reads CASSFTGGGTEAFF. The CDR3 coding sequence is TGTGCCAGCAGTTTTACAGGGGGCGGCACTGAAGCTTTCTTT.

A single count supports this clone. CDR3 sequence (DNA): TGTGCCAGCAGTTACTCCAGGGCCAACTATGGCTACACCTTC. Translation: CASSYSRANYGYTF. This chain joins TRBV6-5 and TRBJ1-2; a possible D gene is TRBD1 (5 bases). The germline V and J ends were trimmed by 0 bases and 2 bases, with 7 bases remaining between them. Per the germline V gene, CDR1 is MNHEY and CDR2 is SVGAGI. The CDR3 extends over 14 amino acids.

The gene calls are TRBV2 and TRBJ1-4, with D unclear. The CDR3 consists of 15 residues. CDR1 is SNHLY, CDR2 FYNNEI, per germline. The germline V and J ends were trimmed by 6 bases and 0 bases, with 11 bases remaining between them. CDR3 sequence reads: CASRVMSSTNEKLFF. The CDR3 region has the DNA TGTGCCAGCAGAGTTATGTCCTCAACTAATGAAAAACTGTTTTTT.

The gene calls are TRBV25-1 and TRBJ2-1; no clear D. Germline CDR1 reads MGHDK; CDR2 reads SYGVNS. This CDR3 is built from 11 residues. The germline V and J ends were trimmed by 3 bases and 8 bases, with 5 bases remaining between them. The CDR3 reads CASSELYEQFF. The CDR3 DNA reads as TGTGCCAGCAGTGAGTTATATGAGCAGTTCTTC.